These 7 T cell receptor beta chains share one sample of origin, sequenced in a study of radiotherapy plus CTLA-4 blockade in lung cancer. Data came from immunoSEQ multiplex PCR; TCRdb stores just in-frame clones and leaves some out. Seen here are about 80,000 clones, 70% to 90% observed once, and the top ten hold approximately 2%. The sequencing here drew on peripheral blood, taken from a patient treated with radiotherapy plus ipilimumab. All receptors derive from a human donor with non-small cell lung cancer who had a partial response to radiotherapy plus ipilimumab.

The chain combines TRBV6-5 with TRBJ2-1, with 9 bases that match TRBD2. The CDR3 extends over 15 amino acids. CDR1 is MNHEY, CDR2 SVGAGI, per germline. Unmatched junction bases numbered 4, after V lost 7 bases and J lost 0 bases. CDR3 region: CASTRAGGSYNEQFF. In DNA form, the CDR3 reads TGTGCCAGCACTCGAGCGGGAGGCTCCTACAATGAGCAGTTCTTC.

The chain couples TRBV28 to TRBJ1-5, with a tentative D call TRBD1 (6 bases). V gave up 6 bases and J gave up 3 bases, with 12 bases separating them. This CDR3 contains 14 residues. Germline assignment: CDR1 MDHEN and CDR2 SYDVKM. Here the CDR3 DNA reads TGTGCCAGCAGGTCGGACAGAAACAATCAGCCCCAGCATTTT. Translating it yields CASRSDRNNQPQHF.

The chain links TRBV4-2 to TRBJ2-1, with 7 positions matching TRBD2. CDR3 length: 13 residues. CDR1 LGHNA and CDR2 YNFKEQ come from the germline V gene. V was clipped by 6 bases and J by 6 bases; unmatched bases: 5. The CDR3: CASSGEGTNEQFF. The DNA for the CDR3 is TGTGCCAGCAGTGGGGAGGGTACCAATGAGCAGTTCTTC.

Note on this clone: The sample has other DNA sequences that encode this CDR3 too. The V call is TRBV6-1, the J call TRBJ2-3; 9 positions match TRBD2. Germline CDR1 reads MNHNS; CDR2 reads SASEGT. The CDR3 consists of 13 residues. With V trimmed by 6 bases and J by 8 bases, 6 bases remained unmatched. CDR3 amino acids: CASSLAGDATQYF. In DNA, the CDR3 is TGTGCCAGCAGCTTAGCGGGAGATGCTACGCAGTATTTT.

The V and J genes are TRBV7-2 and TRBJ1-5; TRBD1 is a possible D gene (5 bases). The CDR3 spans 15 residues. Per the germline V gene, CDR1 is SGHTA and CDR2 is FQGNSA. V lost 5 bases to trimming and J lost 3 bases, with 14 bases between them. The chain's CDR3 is CASSTGGDLNQPQHF. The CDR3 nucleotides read TGTGCCAGCAGCACTGGGGGGGATCTCAATCAGCCCCAGCATTTT.

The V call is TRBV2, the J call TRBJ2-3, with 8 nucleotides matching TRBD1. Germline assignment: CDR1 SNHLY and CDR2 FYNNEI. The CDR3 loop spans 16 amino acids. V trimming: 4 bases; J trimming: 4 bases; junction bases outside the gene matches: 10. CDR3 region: CASSVFIDRGADTQYF. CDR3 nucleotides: TGTGCCAGCAGTGTGTTTATAGACAGGGGTGCAGATACGCAGTATTTT.

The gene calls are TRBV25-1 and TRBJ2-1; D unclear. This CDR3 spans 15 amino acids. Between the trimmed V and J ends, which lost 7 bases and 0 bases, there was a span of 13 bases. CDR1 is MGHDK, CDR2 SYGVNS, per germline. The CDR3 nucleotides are TGTGCCAGCACCCTCGGGTCGGTCTCCTACAATGAGCAGTTCTTC. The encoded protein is CASTLGSVSYNEQFF.